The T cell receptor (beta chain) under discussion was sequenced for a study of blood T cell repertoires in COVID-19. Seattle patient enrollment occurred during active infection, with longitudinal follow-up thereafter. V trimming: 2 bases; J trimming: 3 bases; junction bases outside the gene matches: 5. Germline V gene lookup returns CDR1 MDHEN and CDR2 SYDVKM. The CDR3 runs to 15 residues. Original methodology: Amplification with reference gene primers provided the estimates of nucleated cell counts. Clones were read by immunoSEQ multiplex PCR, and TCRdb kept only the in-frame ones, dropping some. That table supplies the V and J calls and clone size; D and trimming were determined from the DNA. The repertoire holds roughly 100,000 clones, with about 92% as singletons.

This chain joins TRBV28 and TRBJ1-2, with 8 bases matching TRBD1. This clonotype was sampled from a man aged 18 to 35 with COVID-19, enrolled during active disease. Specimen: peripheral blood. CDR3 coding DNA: TGTGCCAGCAGTTTAACCGGACAGGGCGACTATGGCTACACCTTC. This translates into CASSLTGQGDYGYTF.